The 29 T cell receptor beta chains presented below share a single source sample, sequenced in a study of response to subunit inactivated influenza vaccine (dated by TCRdb to the late 2010s). The method was RT-PCR. TCRdb lists the instrument as Illumina HiSeq 2500. Starting from the raw public reads, TCRdb applied fastp trimming at Q25, assembled clones with MiXCR and retained in-frame beta chains. One record per CDR3 amino acid sequence lists the most common genes and DNA. For this sample the table gives 500,000 to 550,000 distinct CDR3 sequences, of which approximately 7.3% were detected only once. The ten largest clones add up to 10% to 15% of the sample. Source: PBMCs from blood, taken less than 30 months after vaccination. These receptor sequences come from a man aged 45 to 70 who received an inactivated influenza vaccine. Donor details come from another sample of the same person, matched by shared clones.

The table lists this clonotype with many counts. The chain links TRBV5-1 to TRBJ2-1; D gene ambiguous. Germline CDR1 and CDR2: SGHRS and YFSETQ. The germline V and J ends were trimmed by 4 bases and 0 bases, with 11 bases remaining between them. The CDR3 is 15 residues long. Here the CDR3 DNA reads TGCGCCAGCAGCGCGGAGCGACTCTCCTACAATGAGCAGTTCTTC. Protein product: CASSAERLSYNEQFF.

This clonotype was detected a few times. The genes are TRBV7-2 and TRBJ2-5, with D perhaps TRBD2 (7 bases). Per germline, CDR1 SGHTA and CDR2 FQGNSA. The CDR3 is 15 residues long. Deletions cut 1 base from V and 5 bases from J, with 14 bases between. CDR3 DNA: TGTGCCAGCAGCTTAGGTCGGGGGGCCTCGGAGACCCAGTACTTC. Its protein is CASSLGRGASETQYF. The variable domain in full, completed from reference TRBV7-2 and TRBJ2-5, reads GAGVSQSPSNKVTEKGKDVELRCDPISGHTALYWYRQSLGQGLEFLIYFQGNSAPDKSGLPSDRFSAERTGGSVSTLTIQRTQQEDSAVYLCASSLGRGASETQYFGPGTRLLVL.

The sample holds many counts of this clonotype. V is TRBV12-3 or TRBV12-4 and J is TRBJ2-7; 10 bases align to TRBD2. Germline trimming cut 1 base from V and 2 bases from J; bases unmatched to any gene: 11. The CDR3 sequence is 18 residues long. CDR3 nucleotides: TGTGCCAGCAGTTTAGTAACTAGCGGGGAATTAAGAGCCTACGAGCAGTACTTC. Its protein product is CASSLVTSGELRAYEQYF.

This clonotype was seen ten or more times. The chain recombines TRBV2 with TRBJ1-4, with D perhaps matching TRBD1 (6 bases). Germline CDR1 reads SNHLY; CDR2 reads FYNNEI. Trimming stripped 6 bases from V and 7 bases from J, with 18 bases between. The CDR3 contains 15 residues. The CDR3 sequence is CASSERQARGEKLFF. In nucleotides, the CDR3 is TGTGCCAGCAGCGAGAGACAGGCGAGAGGTGAAAAACTGTTTTTT.

This clonotype was counted a few times. The chain carries TRBV12-3 or TRBV12-4 and TRBJ1-4; D not certain. Trimming took 3 bases from V and 3 from J, leaving 2 bases between them. The CDR3 contains 12 residues. CDR3 in amino acids: CASSFANEKLFF. The CDR3, as DNA: TGTGCCAGCAGTTTCGCTAATGAAAAACTGTTTTTT.

The V gene is TRBV20-1, the J gene TRBJ2-3, with D perhaps assigned TRBD1 or TRBD2 (5 bases each). V gave up 5 bases and J gave up 1 base, with 10 bases separating them. Per the germline V gene, CDR1 is DFQATT and CDR2 is SNEGSKA (reference sequence). The CDR3 sequence is 13 residues long. CDR3 sequence: CSAEGSRTDTQYF. CDR3 coding DNA: TGCAGTGCTGAGGGGTCCCGCACAGATACGCAGTATTTT.

The sample holds many counts of this clonotype. CDR3 amino acids: CASSLAGTGLGEQYF. The CDR3 DNA reads as TGTGCCAGCAGCTTAGCAGGGACAGGACTAGGCGAGCAGTACTTC. The V call is TRBV7-2, the J call TRBJ2-7; D is perhaps TRBD1 (8 bases). Trimming removed 0 bases from V and 6 bases from J, with 15 bases in between. The germline V gene encodes CDR1 SGHTA and CDR2 FQGNSA. The CDR3 is 15 residues long.

At least ten counts were recorded for this clonotype. The chain has TRBV12-3 or TRBV12-4 and TRBJ2-7; D might be TRBD2 (6 bases). This CDR3 comprises 14 residues. V was shortened by 3 bases and J by 3 bases, with 12 bases between the two germline ends. The DNA of the CDR3 is TGTGCCAGCAGTTTGAGTAGCGGCATCTACGAGCAGTACTTC. Its translation: CASSLSSGIYEQYF.

There are a few counts of this clonotype. This chain joins TRBV6-2 or TRBV6-3 and TRBJ2-5; TRBD2 might be the D (5 bases). Per germline, CDR1 MNHEY and CDR2 SVGEGT. The CDR3 runs to 17 residues. V was clipped by 0 bases and J by 5 bases, with 19 bases between them. The CDR3 reads CASSYSKGLGEWETQYF. The CDR3 bases are TGTGCCAGCAGTTACTCGAAAGGACTGGGCGAATGGGAGACCCAGTACTTC.

The chain has TRBV11-2 and TRBJ1-2; D not resolved. Looked up from germline, CDR1 is SGHAT and CDR2 is FQNNGV. This CDR3 has 17 amino acids. Between the trimmed V and J ends, which lost 0 bases and 2 bases, there was a span of 16 bases. Written as DNA, the CDR3 is TGTGCCAGCAGCTTAGAGAGGGCGCCTCCTTTAAACTATGGCTACACCTTC. This translates into CASSLERAPPLNYGYTF. The full variable domain, with the rest looked up from reference TRBV11-2 and TRBJ1-2, is EAGVAQSPRYKIIEKRQSVAFWCNPISGHATLYWYQQILGQGPKLLIQFQNNGVVDDSQLPKDRFSAERLKGVDSTLKIQPAKLEDSAVYLCASSLERAPPLNYGYTFGSGTRLTVV.

This clonotype was seen a few times. The chain is built from TRBV7-9 and TRBJ1-4; 11 bases fit TRBD1. The junction had 4 bases not matched to a gene; V was cut back by 1 base and J by 3 bases. Germline CDR1 and CDR2: SEHNR and FQNEAQ (reference sequence). This CDR3 is built from 17 residues. CDR3 coding DNA: TGTGCCAGCAGCTTAGTCGGGACAGGGGGTGCTAATGAAAAACTGTTTTTT. It is translated as CASSLVGTGGANEKLFF.

This clonotype was observed many times. The chain uses TRBV7-8 and TRBJ2-3; TRBD1 matches 9 bases. This CDR3 has 18 residues. V was pared by 5 bases and J by 1 base, with 13 bases of the junction left unmatched. Germline assignment: CDR1 SGHVS and CDR2 FQNEAQ. This CDR3 reads CASSRRVTGGAGTDTQYF. CDR3 in DNA: TGTGCCAGCAGCCGACGAGTAACAGGGGGCGCTGGCACAGATACGCAGTATTTT.

V and J are TRBV4-2 and TRBJ1-2; D is ambiguous. The V gene lost 5 bases and the J gene lost 1 base, with 14 bases spanning the gap. The CDR3 is made up of 15 amino acids. From germline, CDR1 is LGHNA and CDR2 YNFKEQ. The DNA of the CDR3 is TGTGCCAGCAGCGCTGAAAGCAACAGTAACTATGGCTACACCTTC. Residues: CASSAESNSNYGYTF.

The V call is TRBV7-9, the J call TRBJ2-5; D may correspond to TRBD1 or TRBD2 (6 bases each). Germline V gene sequence: CDR1 SEHNR, CDR2 FQNEAQ (reference sequence). Trimming removed 11 bases from V and 4 bases from J, with 14 bases in between. The CDR3 is 12 amino acids. The CDR3 DNA reads as TGTGCCTGCACGGGGGCTCGAGAGACCCAGTACTTC. Protein product: CACTGARETQYF.

The chain joins TRBV18 to TRBJ2-2; a weak D match, TRBD1 (5 bases). The CDR3 is 15 residues long. The V gene's germline CDR1 is KGHSH and CDR2 LQKENI. Trimming left V 6 bases short and J 1 base short, with 12 bases between. The CDR3 region is CASSQNQGNTGELFF. The CDR3 nucleotides are TGTGCCAGCTCGCAAAATCAGGGGAACACCGGGGAGCTGTTTTTT.

The V gene is TRBV4-3, the J gene TRBJ2-3, with 9 bases aligning to TRBD2. CDR3 size: 15 residues. CDR1 and CDR2 (germline): LGHNA, YSLEER. Unmatched junction bases numbered 5, after V lost 4 bases and J lost 3 bases. The CDR3 DNA reads as TGCGCCAGCAGCCCTGGGACTAGCCAGACAGATACGCAGTATTTT. Amino acid sequence: CASSPGTSQTDTQYF.

The sample holds many counts of this clonotype. The chain employs TRBV12-3 or TRBV12-4 and TRBJ1-6, with TRBD1 matching over 9 bases. The CDR3 sequence is 14 residues long. The V gene end was trimmed by 6 bases and the J gene end by 9 bases; junction bases not matched to a gene: 6. The CDR3, as DNA: TGTGCCAGCAGCCCCCGGGACAGGGTTTCACCCCTCCACTTT. Its translation: CASSPRDRVSPLHF.

This clonotype has at least ten counts. V is TRBV28 and J is TRBJ1-6; 8 nucleotides agree with TRBD1. The germline gives CDR1 MDHEN, CDR2 SYDVKM. This CDR3 comprises 15 residues. J lost 10 bases, V lost 0 bases, and 5 bases had no gene match. CDR3 nucleotide sequence: TGTGCCAGCAGTTTATGGGGCAGGGGGCAATCACCCCTCCACTTT. It encodes CASSLWGRGQSPLHF.

This clonotype was seen a few times. The chain uses TRBV12-3 or TRBV12-4 and TRBJ1-2; 10 nucleotides align to TRBD1. The CDR3 totals 14 residues. Trimming cost V 0 bases and J 6 bases; bases outside gene matches: 1. The DNA for the CDR3 is TGTGCCAGCAGTTTAGCGGGACAGGGGCATGGCTACACCTTC. Its protein is CASSLAGQGHGYTF.

V is TRBV20-1 and J is TRBJ2-3; the D gene is possibly TRBD2 (6 bases). V lost 2 bases and J 4 bases, leaving 13 bases between the germline ends. This CDR3 spans 14 amino acids. Germline lookup yields CDR1 DFQATT and CDR2 SNEGSKA (reference sequence). CDR3 sequence reads: CSARPREIPDTQYF. CDR3 nucleotide sequence: TGCAGTGCTAGACCGCGGGAAATTCCAGATACGCAGTATTTT.

This clonotype was seen only a few times. This chain links TRBV2 with TRBJ1-3; no clear D gene. With 7 bases removed from V and 0 bases from J, the gap between germline ends came to 10 bases. The CDR3 is 14 residues long. The germline V gene encodes CDR1 SNHLY and CDR2 FYNNEI. CDR3 DNA: TGTGCCAGCACCAGCGGCTACTCTGGAAACACCATATATTTT. It encodes CASTSGYSGNTIYF.

V usage is TRBV11-3 and J usage is TRBJ2-5, with D hard to call. Germline-derived CDR1 and CDR2 are SGHNT and YENEEA. Trimming took off 1 base at V and 5 bases at J, with 11 bases between the two ends. The CDR3 length is 14 residues. CDR3 protein: CASSLGSLGETQYF. The CDR3 bases are TGTGCCAGCAGCTTAGGGTCCCTGGGGGAGACCCAGTACTTC.

This clonotype occurred a few times. The gene calls are TRBV27 and TRBJ1-2; TRBD1 matches at 7 bases. The length of the CDR3 is 13 residues. The germline V gene has CDR1 MNHEY and CDR2 SMNVEV (reference sequence). Trimming at V came to 4 bases and at J to 8 bases, leaving 7 bases not matched to a gene. CDR3 protein: CASSSQGTEGYTF. Here the CDR3 DNA reads TGTGCCAGCAGTTCCCAGGGGACAGAAGGCTACACCTTC.

This rearrangement joins TRBV6-2 or TRBV6-3 to TRBJ2-7, with 8 bases lining up with TRBD2. The V gene's germline CDR1 is MNHEY and CDR2 SVGEGT. V lost 8 bases and J lost 1; bases outside the gene matches: 4. This CDR3 is built from 13 residues. Written as DNA, the CDR3 is TGTGCCAGCGTAAGCGGGAGATCCTACGAGCAGTACTTC. Translating it yields CASVSGRSYEQYF.

The chain recombines TRBV7-9 with TRBJ1-4; 7 nucleotides match TRBD1. CDR1 SEHNR and CDR2 FQNEAQ come from the germline V gene (reference sequence). The V and J ends lost 5 bases and 6 bases, in that order; junction bases with no gene match: 15. CDR3 length equals 17 residues. The CDR3 nucleotides read TGTGCCAGCAGCCCCCTCTACGTCAGGGGGATATATGAAAAACTGTTTTTT. Its protein product is CASSPLYVRGIYEKLFF.

This chain joins TRBV4-3 and TRBJ1-6; 7 nucleotides agree with TRBD1. The CDR3 is 15 amino acids. The germline gives CDR1 LGHNA, CDR2 YSLEER. Germline trimming cut 1 base from V and 9 bases from J; bases unmatched to any gene: 6. The CDR3 DNA sequence: TGCGCCAGCAGCCAAGGGGGCAGGGGGGTTTCACCCCTCCACTTT. Protein sequence: CASSQGGRGVSPLHF.

This clonotype showed up just a few times. The chain combines TRBV7-2 with TRBJ2-7, with 11 bases matching TRBD2. CDR1 SGHTA and CDR2 FQGNSA come from the germline V gene. This CDR3 has 14 amino acids. V trimming: 5 bases; J trimming: 7 bases; junction bases outside the gene matches: 7. The CDR3 nucleotides read TGTGCCAGCAGCCCGGGACTAGCGGAAGGGGAGCAGTACTTC. Its protein product is CASSPGLAEGEQYF.

A few counts support this clonotype. The chain carries TRBV7-2 and TRBJ2-7; 11 nucleotides agree with TRBD1. The CDR3 extends over 14 amino acids. The V gene's germline CDR1 is SGHTA and CDR2 FQGNSA. V was pared by 5 bases and J by 4 bases, with 4 bases of the junction left unmatched. The CDR3 reads CASSADRGPYEQYF. The DNA for the CDR3 is TGTGCCAGCAGCGCGGACAGGGGGCCGTACGAGCAGTACTTC. The entire variable domain, with the rest obtained from reference TRBV7-2 and TRBJ2-7, is as follows: GAGVSQSPSNKVTEKGKDVELRCDPISGHTALYWYRQSLGQGLEFLIYFQGNSAPDKSGLPSDRFSAERTGGSVSTLTIQRTQQEDSAVYLCASSADRGPYEQYFGPGTRLTVT.

The chain employs TRBV5-4 and TRBJ2-1; D unresolved. The CDR3 has 15 residues. Germline V CDR1 and CDR2: SGHNT, YYREEE (reference sequence). Trimming removed 0 bases from V and 0 bases from J, with 7 bases in between. The CDR3 spells CASSLEVGSYNEQFF. As DNA, the CDR3 is TGTGCCAGCAGCTTGGAAGTCGGCTCCTACAATGAGCAGTTCTTC.